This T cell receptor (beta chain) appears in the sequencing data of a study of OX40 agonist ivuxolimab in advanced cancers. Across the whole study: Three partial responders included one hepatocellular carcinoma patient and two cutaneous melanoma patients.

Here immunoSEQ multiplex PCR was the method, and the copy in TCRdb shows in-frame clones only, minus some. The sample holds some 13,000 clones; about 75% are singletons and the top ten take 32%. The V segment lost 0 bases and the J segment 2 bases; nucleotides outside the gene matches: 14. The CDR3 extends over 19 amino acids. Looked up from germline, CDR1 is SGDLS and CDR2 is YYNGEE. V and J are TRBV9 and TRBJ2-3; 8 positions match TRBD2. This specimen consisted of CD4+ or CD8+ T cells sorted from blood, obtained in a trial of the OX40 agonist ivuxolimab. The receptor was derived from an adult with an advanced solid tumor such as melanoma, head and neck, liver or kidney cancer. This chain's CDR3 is CASSVVELAETSNTDTQYF. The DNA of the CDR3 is TGTGCCAGCAGCGTAGTCGAACTAGCGGAAACATCAAACACAGATACGCAGTATTTT.